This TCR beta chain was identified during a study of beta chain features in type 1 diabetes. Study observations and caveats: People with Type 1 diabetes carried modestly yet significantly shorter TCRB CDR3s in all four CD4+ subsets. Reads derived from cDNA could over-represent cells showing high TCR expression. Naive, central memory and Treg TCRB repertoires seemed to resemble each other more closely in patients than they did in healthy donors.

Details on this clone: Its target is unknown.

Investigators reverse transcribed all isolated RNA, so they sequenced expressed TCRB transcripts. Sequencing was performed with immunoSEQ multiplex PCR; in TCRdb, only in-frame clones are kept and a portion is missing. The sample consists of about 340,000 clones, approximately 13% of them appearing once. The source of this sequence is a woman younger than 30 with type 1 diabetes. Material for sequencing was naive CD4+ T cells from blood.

DNA of the CDR3: TGTGCCAGCAGCTTACGACCACTAGCTACGAGCACAGATACGCAGTATTTT. This sequence encodes CASSLRPLATSTDTQYF. The genes are TRBV7-2 and TRBJ2-3; tentatively, D is TRBD2 (6 bases). The germline CDR1 and CDR2 sequences are SGHTA and FQGNSA. This CDR3 is built from 17 residues. Trimming shortened V by 2 bases and J by 0 bases, and 15 bases separated the two germline ends.